This T cell receptor beta chain was captured in a study of blood T cell repertoires in COVID-19. Overall study: T cells, B-cell-depleted T cells, or PBMCs supplied cDNA or gDNA.

The V gene's germline CDR1 is WNHNN and CDR2 SYGVQD (reference sequence). The CDR3 is 14 residues long. The ends were cut back, 7 bases at V and 5 bases at J, with 14 bases in the middle. Authors' methods: Estimated nucleated cell counts came from reference gene primer amplification. TCRdb's copy holds only in-frame clones and misses some; the assay was immunoSEQ multiplex PCR. V and J calls and clone size come straight from that table; D and trimming were deduced from the DNA. This sample has fewer than 20,000 clones, with 70% to 90% found just once. The sample taken for sequencing was peripheral blood. J is TRBJ2-2 and V is TRBV10-1; maybe TRBD2 (5 bases). This TCR was sampled from a human donor in a cohort sampled during active COVID-19. The CDR3 DNA is TGCGCCAGCAACGATGGCGGAGGAACCGGGGAGCTGTTTTTT. Its protein is CASNDGGGTGELFF.